These 32 T cell receptor beta chains were all obtained from the same sample, sequenced in a study of blood T cell repertoires in COVID-19. The repertoire was sequenced with immunoSEQ multiplex PCR; TCRdb's copy has only in-frame clones and lacks some. The sample holds more than 85,000 clones, around nine tenths seen once. Sequenced sample: peripheral blood. The source is an elderly woman with acute or convalescent COVID-19.

The chain couples TRBV28 to TRBJ2-1, with 9 bases identical to TRBD2. The ends lost 1 base at V and 10 bases at J; junction bases unmatched: 8. The CDR3 covers 15 residues. Germline CDR1 and CDR2: MDHEN and SYDVKM. The DNA for the CDR3 is TGTGCCAGCAGTTTATTGAAGGGCGGGAGGGCCGAGCAGTTCTTC. Amino acid sequence: CASSLLKGGRAEQFF. The entire variable domain, with the rest obtained from reference TRBV28 and TRBJ2-1, is as follows: DVKVTQSSRYLVKRTGEKVFLECVQDMDHENMFWYRQDPGLGLRLIYFSYDVKMKEKGDIPEGYSVSREKKERFSLILESASTNQTSMYLCASSLLKGGRAEQFFGPGTRLTVL.

The V and J genes are TRBV7-9 and TRBJ1-3, with 10 bases matching TRBD1. Germline-derived CDR1 and CDR2 are SEHNR and FQNEAQ (reference sequence). Trimming at V came to 5 bases and at J to 4 bases, leaving 5 bases not matched to a gene. This CDR3 has 15 amino acids. The CDR3 loop reads CASSPDRGPGNTIYF. Here the CDR3 DNA reads TGTGCCAGCAGCCCAGACAGGGGGCCCGGAAACACCATATATTTT.

This chain joins TRBV18 and TRBJ2-1, with TRBD2 identical over 13 bases. CDR3 length: 15 amino acids. V dropped 1 base and J dropped 9; count of bases not matched to a gene: 3. Germline-derived CDR1 and CDR2 are KGHSH and LQKENI. CDR3 bases: TGTGCCAGCTCACCACGGACTAGCGGGGGAGTTGAGCAGTTCTTC. Its translation: CASSPRTSGGVEQFF.

The CDR3 reads CASRSGPLAKNIQYF. The CDR3 nucleotides read TGTGCCAGCAGGTCGGGTCCCCTAGCCAAAAACATTCAGTACTTC. The chain joins TRBV27 to TRBJ2-4; D call uncertain. The CDR3 runs to 15 residues. Germline CDR1 is MNHEY and CDR2 is SMNVEV (reference sequence). V was shortened by 6 bases and J by 0 bases, with 12 bases between the two germline ends.

CDR3 DNA: TGTGCCAGCAGCCGGACAGGGGGGCTTGAAAAACTGTTTTTT. Its protein product is CASSRTGGLEKLFF. This chain connects TRBV28 to TRBJ1-4, with 10 bases that match TRBD1. Germline CDR1 reads MDHEN; CDR2 reads SYDVKM. The CDR3 extends over 14 amino acids. V lost 6 bases to trimming and J lost 7 bases; unmatched junction nucleotides: 5.

The V call is TRBV2, the J call TRBJ2-1; D is unclear. Germline values: CDR1 SNHLY, CDR2 FYNNEI. Deletions cut 7 bases from V and 7 bases from J, with 8 bases between. The CDR3 totals 11 residues. CDR3 sequence: CASTNQNEQFF. In DNA form, the CDR3 reads TGTGCCAGCACCAATCAGAATGAGCAGTTCTTC.

The rearrangement links TRBV3-1 (or the pseudogene TRBV3-2) to TRBJ2-3; no definite D call. Trimming stripped 0 bases from V and 7 bases from J, with 8 bases between. In germline, CDR1 is LGHDT, CDR2 YNNKEL (reference sequence). The CDR3 contains 13 residues. CDR3 residues: CASSQDMRHTQYF. In nucleotides, the CDR3 is TGTGCCAGCAGCCAAGATATGAGGCATACGCAGTATTTT.

J is TRBJ2-3 and V is TRBV9; weak D call: TRBD2 (8 bases). V shed 3 bases and J shed 4 bases, with 18 bases lying between them. CDR3 length: 16 residues. The V gene's germline CDR1 is SGDLS and CDR2 YYNGEE. CDR3 DNA: TGTGCCAGCAGCGCTAGCGGGCAGGGGGGGCCAGATACGCAGTATTTT. Its translation is CASSASGQGGPDTQYF. Variable domain in full (rest from reference TRBV9 and TRBJ2-3): DSGVTQTPKHLITATGQRVTLRCSPRSGDLSVYWYQQSLDQGLQFLIQYYNGEERAKGNILERFSAQQFPDLHSELNLSSLELGDSALYFCASSASGQGGPDTQYFGPGTRLTVL.

This clone showed up just once. The chain combines TRBV5-1 with TRBJ2-3, with TRBD1 as a possible D gene (6 bases). Trimming pared 2 bases from V and 2 bases from J, leaving 15 bases between. The CDR3 is made up of 16 amino acids. Per germline, CDR1 SGHRS and CDR2 YFSETQ. This CDR3 reads CASSFRQARNTDTQYF. The CDR3 coding sequence is TGCGCCAGCAGCTTTCGACAGGCGCGAAACACAGATACGCAGTATTTT.

The chain is built from TRBV27 and TRBJ1-1; a possible D gene is TRBD1 (5 bases). The CDR3 has 13 amino acids. The germline gives CDR1 MNHEY, CDR2 SMNVEV (reference sequence). With 6 bases removed from V and 5 bases from J, the gap between germline ends came to 13 bases. CDR3 DNA: TGTGCCAGCAGGCCCACGGGGGGAACTGAAGCTTTCTTT. It yields the protein CASRPTGGTEAFF.

V and J are TRBV7-2 and TRBJ1-2; 9 nucleotides line up with TRBD1. This CDR3 contains 15 residues. V lost 0 bases, J lost 6 bases, and 5 bases stayed unmatched. Per the germline V gene, CDR1 is SGHTA and CDR2 is FQGNSA. CDR3 bases: TGTGCCAGCAGCTTAGCCAGGACAGGGGAAGATGGCTACACCTTC. Translation: CASSLARTGEDGYTF.

The V and J genes are TRBV6-2 or TRBV6-3 and TRBJ1-6; a possible D gene is TRBD1 (6 bases). CDR1 is MNHEY, CDR2 SVGEGT, per germline. CDR3 length equals 14 residues. Deletions cut 6 bases from V and 10 bases from J, with 16 bases between. The CDR3 DNA sequence: TGTGCCAGCAGCCCATCTACAGGGACCTCACCCCTCCACTTT. Its protein product is CASSPSTGTSPLHF.

The rearrangement uses TRBV7-2 and TRBJ1-2; no firm D call. This CDR3 comprises 15 residues. V dropped 5 bases and J dropped 4 bases, with 17 bases sitting between them. The germline V gene encodes CDR1 SGHTA and CDR2 FQGNSA. CDR3 in DNA: TGTGCCAGCAGCCCTGCTGGAGGGAGTTCCTATGGCTACACCTTC. It encodes CASSPAGGSSYGYTF.

V and J are TRBV30 and TRBJ2-3; the D is unclear. The CDR3 is made up of 13 amino acids. Trimming left V 0 bases short and J 5 bases short, with 9 bases between. CDR1 and CDR2 (germline): GTSNPN, SVGIG (reference sequence). In DNA, the CDR3 is TGTGCCTGGAGTGTACGTCACAGAGATACGCAGTATTTT. The encoded protein is CAWSVRHRDTQYF.

This clone was observed once. Here the CDR3 reads CASSLGQGGNTIYF. The CDR3 nucleotides are TGTGCCAGCAGCCTGGGACAGGGAGGGAACACCATATATTTT. This chain links TRBV3-1 (or the pseudogene TRBV3-2) with TRBJ1-3, with TRBD1 matching 9 bases. V shed 4 bases and J 7 bases; nucleotides not matched to a gene: 5. The CDR3 is 14 residues long. The germline gives CDR1 LGHDT, CDR2 YNNKEL (reference sequence).

The gene calls are TRBV3-1 (or the pseudogene TRBV3-2) and TRBJ2-3, with D unresolved. V gave up 3 bases and J gave up 5 bases, with 12 bases separating them. This CDR3 is built from 14 residues. Per germline, CDR1 LGHDT and CDR2 YNNKEL (reference sequence). CDR3 in amino acids: CASSHGWSEDTQYF. The DNA for the CDR3 is TGTGCCAGCAGCCATGGATGGAGCGAAGATACGCAGTATTTT.

The chain combines TRBV28 with TRBJ2-1; no definite D call. From germline, CDR1 is MDHEN and CDR2 SYDVKM. With 6 bases removed from V and 7 bases from J, the gap between germline ends came to 13 bases. The CDR3 covers 13 residues. CDR3 sequence (DNA): TGTGCCAGCAGACTCCAGACGAGGAATGAGCAGTTCTTC. As protein: CASRLQTRNEQFF.

This clone was counted between two and nine times. The V gene is TRBV4-3, the J gene TRBJ1-2; D possibly corresponds to TRBD1 (6 bases). Between the trimmed V and J ends, which lost 2 bases and 3 bases, there was a span of 16 bases. Germline assignment: CDR1 LGHNA and CDR2 YSLEER. CDR3 length equals 16 residues. The CDR3 region is CASSQHSPGGDYGYTF. The CDR3 nucleotides read TGCGCCAGCAGCCAACACTCCCCGGGGGGCGACTATGGCTACACCTTC.

The chain is built from TRBV6-5 and TRBJ1-5; weak D call: TRBD1 (5 bases). Germline V gene data show CDR1 as MNHEY and CDR2 as SVGAGI. CDR3 size: 14 residues. Between the trimmed V and J ends, which lost 5 bases and 0 bases, there was a span of 8 bases. In nucleotides, the CDR3 is TGTGCCAGCAGTCTCAGGGCTAGCAATCAGCCCCAGCATTTT. This sequence encodes CASSLRASNQPQHF.

The chain recombines TRBV27 with TRBJ1-4; D is unclear. The CDR3 has 13 residues. The V gene lost 5 bases and the J gene lost 0 bases, with 4 bases spanning the gap. Germline CDR1 MNHEY, CDR2 SMNVEV (reference sequence). Written as DNA, the CDR3 is TGTGCCAGCAGTCGTGCAACTAATGAAAAACTGTTTTTT. This codes for CASSRATNEKLFF.

This sequence joins TRBV28 and TRBJ2-2, with 7 nucleotides matching TRBD2. The germline gives CDR1 MDHEN, CDR2 SYDVKM. CDR3 length equals 15 residues. With V trimmed by 3 bases and J by 4 bases, 5 bases remained unmatched. CDR3 coding DNA: TGTGCCAGCAGTTTGCCGGCGGGGGTCACCGGGGAGCTGTTTTTT. Protein sequence: CASSLPAGVTGELFF.

The chain is built from TRBV9 and TRBJ1-6; D gene unclear. The CDR3 runs to 15 residues. The germline gives CDR1 SGDLS, CDR2 YYNGEE. Trimming left V 4 bases short and J 0 bases short, with 8 bases between. The CDR3 region has the DNA TGTGCCAGCAGCCGTGACAACTCCTATAATTCACCCCTCCACTTT. This sequence encodes CASSRDNSYNSPLHF.

This chain uses TRBV5-5 with TRBJ1-2, with D unresolved. V was cut by 0 bases and J by 0 bases, with 15 bases left in between. Germline V gene data show CDR1 as SGHKS and CDR2 as YYEKEE (reference sequence). This CDR3 has 17 amino acids. The CDR3 region has the DNA TGTGCCAGCAGCTTGGCCGGTTTCGCAAATTCTAACTATGGCTACACCTTC. It encodes CASSLAGFANSNYGYTF.

V gene TRBV9 combines with J gene TRBJ2-1, with 8 positions matching TRBD2. J lost 0 bases, V lost 4 bases, and 15 bases had no gene match. The CDR3 contains 19 residues. Germline V gene lookup returns CDR1 SGDLS and CDR2 YYNGEE. The CDR3 reads CASSTPFGLAPSSYNEQFF. CDR3 nucleotides: TGTGCCAGCAGCACTCCCTTTGGACTAGCACCGAGCTCCTACAATGAGCAGTTCTTC.

This clone came up a few times. The chain uses TRBV14 and TRBJ1-6, with 7 bases fitting TRBD1. With 5 bases clipped from V and 2 bases from J, the junction kept 3 bases outside the gene matches. Germline V gives CDR1 SGHDN, CDR2 FVKESK. The CDR3 is 15 amino acids. The CDR3 loop is CASSVGTAYNSPLHF. CDR3 nucleotides: TGTGCCAGCAGCGTAGGGACAGCCTATAATTCACCCCTCCACTTT. The full variable domain, with the rest looked up from reference TRBV14 and TRBJ1-6, is EAGVTQFPSHSVIEKGQTVTLRCDPISGHDNLYWYRRVMGKEIKFLLHFVKESKQDESGMPNNRFLAERTGGTYSTLKVQPAELEDSGVYFCASSVGTAYNSPLHFGNGTRLTVT.

The rearrangement uses TRBV5-1 and TRBJ2-1; a possible D gene is TRBD2 (5 bases). The V gene's germline CDR1 is SGHRS and CDR2 YFSETQ. The CDR3 has 16 amino acids. V shed 0 bases and J shed 5 bases, with 15 bases lying between them. The chain's CDR3 is CASSLVPGSNHNEQFF. Written as DNA, the CDR3 is TGCGCCAGCAGCTTGGTGCCGGGAAGCAATCACAATGAGCAGTTCTTC.

The CDR3 nucleotides are TGTGCCAGCAGCCTAAGACAGGGAACTGGGGCCAACGTCCTGACTTTC. This encodes CASSLRQGTGANVLTF. The chain is built from TRBV11-2 and TRBJ2-6; 7 bases fit TRBD1. V was clipped by 5 bases and J by 2 bases; unmatched bases: 6. Germline values: CDR1 SGHAT, CDR2 FQNNGV. The CDR3 extends over 16 amino acids.

V gene TRBV7-2 combines with J gene TRBJ2-1; D gene unclear. The CDR3 consists of 14 residues. The V and J ends lost 1 base and 4 bases respectively, with 8 bases between them. Germline values: CDR1 SGHTA, CDR2 FQGNSA. CDR3 DNA: TGTGCCAGCAGCTTAGACCTCAGATACAATGAGCAGTTCTTC. This gives the protein CASSLDLRYNEQFF.

The rearrangement joins TRBV2 to TRBJ2-1, with D possibly being TRBD1 (6 bases). V was cut by 8 bases and J by 14 bases, with 19 bases left in between. This CDR3 has 12 residues. In germline, CDR1 is SNHLY, CDR2 FYNNEI. CDR3 bases: TGTGCCAGCTCTCAGGGGACGGCTCGGGAGTTCTTC. Translation: CASSQGTAREFF.

The chain employs TRBV10-1 and TRBJ2-3; weak D call: TRBD1 (8 bases). The V gene's germline CDR1 is WNHNN and CDR2 SYGVQD (reference sequence). V was trimmed by 1 base and J by 3 bases, leaving 14 bases between them. This CDR3 has 16 residues. The DNA for the CDR3 is TGCGCCAGCAGTGAGTGCTACAGGGGGGGGACAGATACGCAGTATTTT. As protein: CASSECYRGGTDTQYF.

The V and J genes are TRBV5-8 and TRBJ1-5, with 10 bases matching TRBD1. The CDR3 runs to 18 residues. Trimming cost V 3 bases and J 0 bases; bases outside gene matches: 9. The germline V gene has CDR1 SGHTS and CDR2 YDEGEE. This chain's CDR3 is CASSWGGTGVYSNQPQHF. CDR3 bases: TGTGCCAGCAGCTGGGGAGGGACAGGGGTATATAGCAATCAGCCCCAGCATTTT.

CDR3 in amino acids: CATSSGLAGGPSEQFF. The CDR3 DNA follows: TGTGCCACCAGCAGCGGTCTAGCGGGAGGGCCGAGTGAGCAGTTCTTC. The gene calls are TRBV15 and TRBJ2-1; TRBD2 agrees at 12 bases. This CDR3 contains 16 residues. The J segment lost 9 bases and the V segment lost 3 bases, leaving 9 bases of the junction unmatched. Germline assignment: CDR1 LNHNV and CDR2 YYDKDF (reference sequence).